This T cell receptor (beta chain) originates from a study of T cell clonotyping in hematopoietic cell transplantation. The sample holds a few counts of this clone. What it recognizes is unknown. Germline lookup yields CDR1 SGHVS and CDR2 FNYEAQ. There are 13 residues in the CDR3. V shed 1 base and J shed 3 bases, with 6 bases lying between them. General observations from the study: Pathologically expanded recipient clonotypes increased progressively from day 30 to day 180 as diversity fell. Broader posttransplant TCR repertoire diversity was predicted by graft donor and pretransplant recipient Inverse Simpson Index values.

Produced via immunoSEQ multiplex PCR; TCRdb's table is partial and in-frame only. Of approximately 8,400 clones in the sample, over 65% were seen once. The receptor was isolated from a male patient between 60 and 69 years old who had an allogeneic stem cell transplant from an unrelated donor, so the T cells may come from the graft donor. Some clones in this sample may be carry-over from other donors' samples. Material: peripheral blood mononuclear cells, obtained 100 days after allogeneic stem cell transplant. The genes are TRBV7-6 and TRBJ2-5; weak D call: TRBD1 (6 bases). The CDR3 DNA follows: TGTGCCAGCAGCTTAGGGACAGAAGAGACCCAGTACTTC. It codes for CASSLGTEETQYF.